This T cell receptor (beta chain) originates from a study of CD8 T cells in Susac syndrome. The sample holds one count of this clonotype. The Susac syndrome patients fit the recently defined diagnostic criteria for definite or probable disease. Reverse transcription of about 0.5 to 1 ug RNA used random hexamers. Amplification of TCR beta CDR3 across 54 Vbeta and 13 Jbeta was performed with immunoSEQ multiplex PCR. TCRdb ran MiXCR on the immunoSEQ multiplex PCR reads and lists one entry per CDR3 protein. The sample holds 85,000 to 120,000 distinct CDR3 sequences, approximately 94% seen once. There are 19 residues in the CDR3. The germline CDR1 and CDR2 sequences are SEHNR and FQNEAQ (reference sequence). V was pared by 3 bases and J by 10 bases, with 31 bases between.

The chain recombines TRBV7-9 with TRBJ2-1; D is possibly TRBD2 (5 bases). Sample: CD8+ T cells from PBMCs. The TCR originated in a human donor with Susac syndrome. Here the CDR3 reads CASSFSMATTKHQREEQFF. The CDR3, as DNA: TGTGCCAGCAGCTTCAGCATGGCCACGACCAAACATCAAAGGGAGGAGCAGTTCTTC.